This paragraph reports one TCR beta chain. Its antigen is not known. The germline V gene has CDR1 SGHNT and CDR2 YYREEE (reference sequence). CDR3 length: 12 residues. Trimming shortened V by 4 bases and J by 14 bases, and 16 bases separated the two germline ends. The data derive from a study of shared clonotypes between healthy human individuals. Background on the study: Per donor, three plates held CD4 naive cells, three held CD4 memory, two held CD8 naive and one held CD8 memory. Study conclusions and caveats: Shared across a few donors were around 5% of the naive CD4 clonotypes.

Only in-frame clones appear in the TCRdb table, and some are missing; sequencing was by immunoSEQ multiplex PCR. This sample yields 2,100,000 or so clones, of which under 97% are seen a single time; around 0.13% belongs to the top ten. Researchers partitioned CD4+ cells into CD45RA+ naive and CD45RA-negative memory subsets. The rearrangement links TRBV5-4 to TRBJ2-1; D assignment may be TRBD1 or TRBD2 (6 bases each). The TCR comes from a man aged 18 to 30 in good health. Sequencing was done on a sample of naive CD4+ T cells sorted from blood. The subset: CD45RA+ positively selected. This chain's CDR3 is CASSGPGEGEFF. DNA of the CDR3: TGTGCCAGCAGCGGGCCGGGAGAGGGGGAGTTCTTC.